This TCR beta chain appears in the sequencing data of a study of blood T cells in healthy people across ages. Study-level information: Roughly one uniquely barcoded beta molecule per two T cells was captured.

There are a few counts of this clonotype. Its matching antigen is unknown. Trimming stripped 9 bases from V and 4 bases from J, with 12 bases between. CDR1 is SNHLY and CDR2 is FYNNEI in the germline V gene. The CDR3 is 12 residues long. Findings and caveats of the study: PBMCs were not sorted, which prevented a conclusive comparison of naive versus antigen-experienced cells.

PCR was performed a second time for roughly 6 to 12 cycles using a sample-barcoded 5' primer and a J-beta primer mix. A template-switch adaptor that had 12 random nucleotides put a tag on each cDNA molecule. TCRdb re-called the 5' RACE reads through MiXCR, storing one row per CDR3 protein. The repertoire holds fewer than 1.5 million distinct CDR3 sequences, with around 39% as singletons. This receptor was taken from a young woman in good health. Material: blood. V usage is TRBV2 and J usage is TRBJ2-5, with D possibly TRBD1 on 6 matching bases. CDR3 DNA sequence: TGTGCCAGGAAACAGGGAACAGAGACCCAGTACTTC. Protein: CARKQGTETQYF.